There are many counts of the clone carrying this T cell receptor beta chain. Its antigen is currently unknown. The CDR3 sequence is 14 residues long. V was clipped by 1 base and J by 6 bases, with 13 bases between them. Germline-derived CDR1 and CDR2 are SGHVS and FNYEAQ. The authors used template switching to add a universal primer site and gave cDNA unique molecular identifiers. TCRdb re-derived calls from the 5' RACE reads in MiXCR, one entry per CDR3 protein. The sample yields about 570,000 distinct CDR3 sequences, 9.5% to 10% seen once. This specimen belongs to a study of identical twins. Study conclusions and caveats: Beta out-of-frame sequences showed weaker excess twin sharing.

This sample also appeared in a second study, on yellow fever vaccine responses in identical twins.

Sequencing was carried out using PBMCs. This chain uses TRBV7-6 with TRBJ2-7; possibly TRBD1 or TRBD2 for D (5 bases each). The TCR sequence derives from a woman aged 18-29 years in good health. The CDR3 spells CASSLDPQGREQYF. CDR3 DNA: TGTGCCAGCAGCTTAGACCCGCAGGGACGCGAGCAGTACTTC.